This record covers a single TCR beta chain. Antigen specificity is unknown. RNA transcripts yielded amplified TCR beta CDR3 regions. The HTBI primer set drove a first-round RT-PCR of the TCR CDR3. TCRdb reprocessed the multiplex PCR reads with MiXCR, giving one entry per CDR3 protein. The table includes 300,000 to 500,000 distinct CDR3 sequences, approximately 15% detected once. CDR3 size: 14 residues. V gave up 2 bases and J gave up 4 bases, with 12 bases separating them. CDR1 is ENHRY, CDR2 SYGVKD, per germline. This record comes from a study of T cells in Graves' hyperthyroidism and ophthalmopathy. Background on the study: Peripheral blood sampling occurred at initial diagnosis, before any treatment. Study results and limitations: A median approximately 6.8 months before onset, the model predicted ophthalmopathy.

Not enrolled were patients with uncontrolled infection, other autoimmune disease, pregnancy or lactation. The chain is built from TRBV10-3 and TRBJ2-7; D unresolved. The specimen sequenced was blood. This TCR was recovered from a woman aged 30 to 39 with Graves' hyperthyroidism. The chain's CDR3 is CAISEIAEIYEQYF. CDR3 DNA: TGTGCCATCAGTGAGATAGCAGAAATATACGAGCAGTACTTC.